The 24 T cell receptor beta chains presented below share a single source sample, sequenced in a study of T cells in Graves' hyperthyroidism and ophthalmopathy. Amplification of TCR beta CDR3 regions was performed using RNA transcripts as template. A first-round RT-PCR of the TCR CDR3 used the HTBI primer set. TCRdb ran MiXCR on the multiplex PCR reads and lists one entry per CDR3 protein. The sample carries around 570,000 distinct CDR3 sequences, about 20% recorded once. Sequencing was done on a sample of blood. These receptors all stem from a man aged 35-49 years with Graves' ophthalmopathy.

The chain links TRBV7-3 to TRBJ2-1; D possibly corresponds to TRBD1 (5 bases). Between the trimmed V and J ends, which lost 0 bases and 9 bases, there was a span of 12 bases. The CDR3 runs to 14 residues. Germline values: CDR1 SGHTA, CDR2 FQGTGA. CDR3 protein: CASSLTGAVGEQFF. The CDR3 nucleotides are TGTGCCAGCAGCTTAACAGGGGCGGTGGGTGAGCAGTTCTTC.

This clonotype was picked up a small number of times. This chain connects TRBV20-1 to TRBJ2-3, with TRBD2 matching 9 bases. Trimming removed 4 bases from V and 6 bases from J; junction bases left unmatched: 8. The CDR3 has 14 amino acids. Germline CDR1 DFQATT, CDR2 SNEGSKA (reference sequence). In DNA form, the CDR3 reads TGCAGTGCTATGGCGGGGGGGGTCTGGGATACGCAGTATTTT. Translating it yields CSAMAGGVWDTQYF.

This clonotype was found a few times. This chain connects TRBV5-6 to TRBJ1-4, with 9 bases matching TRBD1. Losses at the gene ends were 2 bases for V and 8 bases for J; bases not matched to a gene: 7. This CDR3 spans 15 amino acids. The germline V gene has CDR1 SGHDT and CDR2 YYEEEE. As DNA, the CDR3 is TGTGCCAGCAGCTTACCGGGACAGGGAAGCGAAAAACTGTTTTTT. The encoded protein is CASSLPGQGSEKLFF.

The CDR3 reads CASSRRLAGGPYNEQFF. The CDR3, as DNA: TGTGCCAGCAGCCGTCGACTAGCGGGGGGACCCTACAATGAGCAGTTCTTC. The V gene is TRBV3-1, the J gene TRBJ2-1; TRBD2 matches at 13 bases. Trimming took 4 bases from V and 2 from J; bases not matched to a gene: 5. The germline V gene has CDR1 LGHDT and CDR2 YNNKEL (reference sequence). This CDR3 contains 17 residues.

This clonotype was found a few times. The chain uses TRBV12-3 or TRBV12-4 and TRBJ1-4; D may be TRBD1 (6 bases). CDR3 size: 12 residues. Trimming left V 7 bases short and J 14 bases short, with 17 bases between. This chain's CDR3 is CASKGRGAFLFF. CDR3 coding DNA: TGTGCCAGCAAGGGCAGGGGTGCTTTTCTGTTTTTT.

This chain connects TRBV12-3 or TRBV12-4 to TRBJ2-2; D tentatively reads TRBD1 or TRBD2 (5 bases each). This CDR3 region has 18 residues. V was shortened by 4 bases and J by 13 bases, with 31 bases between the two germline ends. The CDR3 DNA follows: TGTGCCAGCAGTTACCTACATCAGGGAGATAAAGGTGGAAAGGGGCTGTTTTTT. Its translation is CASSYLHQGDKGGKGLFF.

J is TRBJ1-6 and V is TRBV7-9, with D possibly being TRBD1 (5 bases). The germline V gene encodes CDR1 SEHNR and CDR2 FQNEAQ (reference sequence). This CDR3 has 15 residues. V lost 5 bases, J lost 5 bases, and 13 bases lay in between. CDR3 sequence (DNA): TGTGCCAGCAGCCCCATGGGGGACCATAATTCACCCCTCCACTTT. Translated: CASSPMGDHNSPLHF.

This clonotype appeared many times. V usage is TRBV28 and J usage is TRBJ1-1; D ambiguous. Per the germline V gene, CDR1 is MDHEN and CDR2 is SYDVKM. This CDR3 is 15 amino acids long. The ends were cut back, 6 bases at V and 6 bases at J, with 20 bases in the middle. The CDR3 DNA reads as TGTGCCAGCAGGCCCGGCAAAGGGAGGCCACCTGAAGCTTTCTTT. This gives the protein CASRPGKGRPPEAFF.

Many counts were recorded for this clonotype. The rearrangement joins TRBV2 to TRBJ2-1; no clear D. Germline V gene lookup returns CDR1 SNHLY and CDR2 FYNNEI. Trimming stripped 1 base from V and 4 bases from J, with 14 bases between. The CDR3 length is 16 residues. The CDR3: CASSEGELPPYNEQFF. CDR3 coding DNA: TGTGCCAGCAGTGAAGGAGAGTTGCCACCTTACAATGAGCAGTTCTTC.

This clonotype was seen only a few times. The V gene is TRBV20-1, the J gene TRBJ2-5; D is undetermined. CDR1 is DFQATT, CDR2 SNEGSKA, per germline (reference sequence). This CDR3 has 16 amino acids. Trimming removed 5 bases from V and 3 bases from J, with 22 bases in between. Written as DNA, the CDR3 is TGCAGTGCTCAAATGGTGGCTTTTGGGTCTGAAGAGACCCAGTACTTC. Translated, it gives CSAQMVAFGSEETQYF.

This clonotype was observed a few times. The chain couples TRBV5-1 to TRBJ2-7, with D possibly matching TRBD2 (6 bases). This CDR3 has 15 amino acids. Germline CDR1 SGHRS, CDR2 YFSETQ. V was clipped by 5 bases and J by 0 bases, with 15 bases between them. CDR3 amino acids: CASRDRAGSSYEQYF. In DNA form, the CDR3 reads TGCGCCAGCAGGGACCGGGCGGGGAGCTCCTACGAGCAGTACTTC.

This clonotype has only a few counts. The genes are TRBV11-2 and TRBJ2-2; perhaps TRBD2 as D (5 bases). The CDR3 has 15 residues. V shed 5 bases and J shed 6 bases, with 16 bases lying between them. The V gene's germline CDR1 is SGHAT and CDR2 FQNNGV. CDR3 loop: CASSRGFLSSGELFF. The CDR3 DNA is TGTGCCAGCAGCCGAGGGTTTCTGTCGTCCGGGGAGCTGTTTTTT.

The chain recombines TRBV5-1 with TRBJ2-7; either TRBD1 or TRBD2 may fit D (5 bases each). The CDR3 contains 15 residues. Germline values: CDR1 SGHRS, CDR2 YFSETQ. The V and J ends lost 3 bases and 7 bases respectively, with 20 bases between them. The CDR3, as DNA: TGCGCCAGCAGCTCCGGTGGACTGGGGGTTGGGGAGCAGTACTTC. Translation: CASSSGGLGVGEQYF.

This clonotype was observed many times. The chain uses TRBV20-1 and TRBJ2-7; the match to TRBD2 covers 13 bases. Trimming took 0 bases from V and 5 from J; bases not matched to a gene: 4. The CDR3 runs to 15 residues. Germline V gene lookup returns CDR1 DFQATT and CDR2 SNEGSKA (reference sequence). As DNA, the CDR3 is TGCAGTGCTAGAGACAGGACTAGCGGGAGTCACGAGCAGTACTTC. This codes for CSARDRTSGSHEQYF.

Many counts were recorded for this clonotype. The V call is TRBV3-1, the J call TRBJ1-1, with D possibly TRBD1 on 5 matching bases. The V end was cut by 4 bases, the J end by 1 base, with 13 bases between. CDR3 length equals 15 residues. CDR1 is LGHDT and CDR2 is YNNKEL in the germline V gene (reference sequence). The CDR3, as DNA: TGTGCCAGCAGCCCGTGGGGGGAGAAGAACACTGAAGCTTTCTTT. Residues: CASSPWGEKNTEAFF.

CDR3 residues: CSVKGKGGGYTF. The CDR3 coding sequence is TGCAGCGTTAAGGGAAAGGGGGGTGGCTACACCTTC. V is TRBV29-1 and J is TRBJ1-2; possibly TRBD1 for D (6 bases). This CDR3 is built from 12 residues. The V and J ends lost 5 bases and 7 bases respectively, with 14 bases between them. Germline values: CDR1 SQVTM, CDR2 ANQGSEA. Looking up the rest from reference TRBV29-1 and TRBJ1-2 gives the full variable domain: SAVISQKPSRDICQRGTSLTIQCQVDSQVTMMFWYRQQPGQSLTLIATANQGSEATYESGFVIDKFPISRPNLTFSTLTVSNMSPEDSSIYLCSVKGKGGGYTFGSGTRLTVV.

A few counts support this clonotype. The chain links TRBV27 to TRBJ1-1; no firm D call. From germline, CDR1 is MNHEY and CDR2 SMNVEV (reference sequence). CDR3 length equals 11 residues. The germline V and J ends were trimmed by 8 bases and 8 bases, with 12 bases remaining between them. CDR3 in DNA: TGTGCCAGCCTCGGGAATATGGAAGCTTTCTTT. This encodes CASLGNMEAFF.

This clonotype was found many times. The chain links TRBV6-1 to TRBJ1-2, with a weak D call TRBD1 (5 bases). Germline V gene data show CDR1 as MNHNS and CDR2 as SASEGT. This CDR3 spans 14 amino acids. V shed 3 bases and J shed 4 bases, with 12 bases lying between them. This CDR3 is CASSEVGGGYGYTF. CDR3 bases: TGTGCCAGCAGTGAGGTTGGGGGTGGCTATGGCTACACCTTC.

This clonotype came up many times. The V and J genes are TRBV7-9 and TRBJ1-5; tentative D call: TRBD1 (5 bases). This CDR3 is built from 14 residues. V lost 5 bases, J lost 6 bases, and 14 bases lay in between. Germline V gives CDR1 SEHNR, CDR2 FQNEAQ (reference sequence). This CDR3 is CASSPLGPSQPQHF. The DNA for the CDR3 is TGTGCCAGCAGCCCACTGGGACCGTCTCAGCCCCAGCATTTT.

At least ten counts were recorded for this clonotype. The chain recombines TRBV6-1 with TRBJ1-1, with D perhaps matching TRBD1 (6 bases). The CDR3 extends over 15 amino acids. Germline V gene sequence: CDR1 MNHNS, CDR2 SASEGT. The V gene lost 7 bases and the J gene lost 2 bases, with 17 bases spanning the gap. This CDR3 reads CASTYSGGLNTEAFF. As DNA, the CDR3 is TGTGCCAGCACTTATTCGGGGGGCCTTAACACTGAAGCTTTCTTT.

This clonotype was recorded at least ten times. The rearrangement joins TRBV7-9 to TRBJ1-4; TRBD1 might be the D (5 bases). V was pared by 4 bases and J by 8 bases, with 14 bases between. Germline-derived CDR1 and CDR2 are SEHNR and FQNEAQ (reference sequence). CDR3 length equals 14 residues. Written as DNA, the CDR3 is TGTGCCAGCAGCTCTTTCAGGGCGGGCGAAAAACTGTTTTTT. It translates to CASSSFRAGEKLFF.

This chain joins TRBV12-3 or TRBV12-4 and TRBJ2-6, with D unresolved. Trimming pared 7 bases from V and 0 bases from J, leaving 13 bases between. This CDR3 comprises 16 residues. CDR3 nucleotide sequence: TGTGCCAGCATCATAAGGAAGTCCTCTGGGGCCAACGTCCTGACTTTC. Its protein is CASIIRKSSGANVLTF.

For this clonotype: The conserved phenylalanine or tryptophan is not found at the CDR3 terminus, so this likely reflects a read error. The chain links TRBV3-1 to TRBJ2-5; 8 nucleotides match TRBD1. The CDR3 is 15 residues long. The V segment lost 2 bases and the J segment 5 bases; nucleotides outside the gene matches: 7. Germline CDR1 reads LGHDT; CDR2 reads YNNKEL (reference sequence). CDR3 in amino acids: CASSQQPRTGETQYL. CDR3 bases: TGTGCCAGCAGCCAACAGCCTCGGACAGGGGAGACCCAGTACCTC.

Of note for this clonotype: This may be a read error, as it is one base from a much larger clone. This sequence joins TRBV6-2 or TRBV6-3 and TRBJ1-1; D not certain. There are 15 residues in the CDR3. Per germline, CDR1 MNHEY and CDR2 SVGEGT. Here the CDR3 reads CGSSYSEMGNTEAFF. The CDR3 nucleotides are TGTGGCAGCAGTTACTCAGAGATGGGTAACACTGAAGCTTTCTTT.